This entry features one TCR beta chain sequence. The CDR3 loop spans 16 amino acids. Germline V gives CDR1 LGHNT, CDR2 FRNRAP. V was trimmed by 7 bases and J by 4 bases, leaving 23 bases between them. How the authors handled the data: Reference gene primers were amplified, and this amplification served to estimate nucleated cell counts. Only in-frame clones appear in the TCRdb table, and some are missing; sequencing was by immunoSEQ multiplex PCR. V and J calls plus clone size are reproduced from that table; the DNA served to infer D and trimming. This table has roughly 25,000 clones, 90% appearing once. This entry is derived from a study of blood T cell repertoires in COVID-19. On the study more broadly: Nucleic acid was either cDNA or gDNA, and it came from T cells, B-cell-depleted T cells, or PBMCs.

This receptor was identified in a man between 65 and 85 years old with acute or convalescent COVID-19. The sample taken for sequencing was peripheral blood. This chain links TRBV12-5 with TRBJ2-7, with D perhaps TRBD2 (5 bases). In DNA form, the CDR3 reads TGTGCTAGTGCCAATCCGAGGGATCGGGTAACTTACGAGCAGTACTTC. Translation: CASANPRDRVTYEQYF.